The entry below describes one T cell receptor (beta chain). TCRdb's copy holds only in-frame clones and misses some; the assay was immunoSEQ multiplex PCR. The sample carries over 100,000 clones, about 86% recorded once. This specimen belongs to a study of T cell responses to AZD1222 COVID-19 vaccine. The V and J ends lost 6 bases and 0 bases, in that order; junction bases with no gene match: 2. CDR1 is ENHRY, CDR2 SYGVKD, per germline. CDR3 length: 14 residues. The TCR sequence derives from an adult in good health. The source material was peripheral blood, sampled on day 0 of AZD1222 vaccination. This chain uses TRBV10-3 with TRBJ2-7, with 10 bases aligning to TRBD2. CDR3 in DNA: TGTGCCATCAGCCGGACTAGCGGCTCCTACGAGCAGTACTTC. It encodes CAISRTSGSYEQYF.